Shown below are 13 T cell receptor beta chains from a single sample sequenced in a study of cytomegalovirus exposure and HLA in healthy donors. The PCR had 60 Vbeta and 13 Jbeta primers. Clones were sequenced by immunoSEQ multiplex PCR, and TCRdb holds only the in-frame ones, with some missing. The sample consists of approximately 190,000 clones, about 83% of them appearing once. Input material: PBMCs. The source of these receptors is a woman aged 25-40 years in good health and CMV-seropositive.

This clone has just one count. The genes are TRBV27 and TRBJ2-7, with D possibly TRBD2 on 5 matching bases. Germline loops: CDR1 MNHEY, CDR2 SMNVEV (reference sequence). V shed 5 bases and J shed 2 bases, with 13 bases lying between them. This CDR3 comprises 14 residues. Here the CDR3 DNA reads TGTGCCAGCAGTCTAGCCCTACGCCCCTACGAGCAGTACTTC. Translation: CASSLALRPYEQYF.

This chain uses TRBV28 with TRBJ1-4; 7 bases are a match to TRBD1. Germline values: CDR1 MDHEN, CDR2 SYDVKM. With V trimmed by 5 bases and J by 8 bases, 8 bases remained unmatched. CDR3 size: 14 residues. The CDR3 coding sequence is TGTGCCAGCAGTGTACAGGGGCTAGAGGAAAAACTGTTTTTT. The encoded protein is CASSVQGLEEKLFF. Variable domain in full (rest from reference TRBV28 and TRBJ1-4): DVKVTQSSRYLVKRTGEKVFLECVQDMDHENMFWYRQDPGLGLRLIYFSYDVKMKEKGDIPEGYSVSREKKERFSLILESASTNQTSMYLCASSVQGLEEKLFFGSGTQLSVL.

The rearrangement joins TRBV6-5 to TRBJ2-1, with TRBD2 as a possible D gene (5 bases). CDR3 length: 14 residues. Germline V CDR1 and CDR2: MNHEY, SVGAGI. Between the trimmed V and J ends, which lost 6 bases and 4 bases, there was a span of 13 bases. The CDR3 reads CASSRGLTYNEQFF. The CDR3, as DNA: TGTGCCAGCAGCCGTGGACTCACATACAATGAGCAGTTCTTC.

This clone has a single count. The rearrangement joins TRBV28 to TRBJ2-3; 12 bases line up with TRBD2. The V segment lost 9 bases and the J segment 1 base; nucleotides outside the gene matches: 17. Germline V CDR1 and CDR2: MDHEN, SYDVKM. The CDR3 has 19 residues. CDR3 sequence reads: CASPATGTSGLLRTDTQYF. As DNA, the CDR3 is TGTGCCAGTCCCGCTACGGGGACTAGCGGGCTTCTTCGCACAGATACGCAGTATTTT. Using reference TRBV28 and TRBJ2-3 for the parts outside the CDR3, the full variable domain is DVKVTQSSRYLVKRTGEKVFLECVQDMDHENMFWYRQDPGLGLRLIYFSYDVKMKEKGDIPEGYSVSREKKERFSLILESASTNQTSMYLCASPATGTSGLLRTDTQYFGPGTRLTVL.

The V and J genes are TRBV2 and TRBJ2-1, with D tentatively TRBD2 (7 bases). There are 13 residues in the CDR3. Trimming took off 8 bases at V and 2 bases at J, with 10 bases between the two ends. Per the germline V gene, CDR1 is SNHLY and CDR2 is FYNNEI. The CDR3 nucleotides are TGTGCCAGCCGAGGGGGGGCCTACAATGAGCAGTTCTTC. It codes for CASRGGAYNEQFF.

The V call is TRBV4-1, the J call TRBJ2-7; D is perhaps TRBD2 (5 bases). Germline CDR1 MGHRA, CDR2 YSYEKL. CDR3 size: 12 residues. Trimming removed 4 bases at V and 12 bases at J, with 16 bases between. CDR3 coding DNA: TGCGCCAGCAGCCCTAGCCCTCTTGTGACGTACTTC. Translated, it gives CASSPSPLVTYF.

In nucleotides, the CDR3 is TGTGCCAGCAGCCCTAGCGGGAGCTGGTCAGATACGCAGTATTTT. Translation gives CASSPSGSWSDTQYF. The V and J genes are TRBV7-2 and TRBJ2-3, with TRBD2 identical over 10 bases. The CDR3 extends over 15 amino acids. Germline V gene data show CDR1 as SGHTA and CDR2 as FQGNSA. V shed 5 bases, J shed 4 bases, and the junction held 6 bases outside the gene matches.

The genes are TRBV4-2 and TRBJ1-1; no clear D. Per germline, CDR1 LGHNA and CDR2 YNFKEQ. The CDR3 is 14 residues long. Trimming cost V 1 base and J 4 bases, with 10 bases left between them. The DNA for the CDR3 is TGTGCCAGCAGCCAAGTTAAGGCAGGCACTGAAGCTTTCTTT. Amino acids: CASSQVKAGTEAFF.

This clone was observed a handful of times. The V gene is TRBV6-6, the J gene TRBJ1-4; D is undetermined. The germline CDR1 and CDR2 sequences are MNHNY and SVGAGI (reference sequence). The CDR3 is 14 amino acids. V lost 6 bases and J 3 bases, leaving 11 bases between the germline ends. The CDR3 DNA follows: TGTGCCAGCAGCCCTTGGCCAGCTAATGAAAAACTGTTTTTT. Protein sequence: CASSPWPANEKLFF.

This clone was seen only a few times. This chain connects TRBV14 to TRBJ2-3; 12 bases map to TRBD2. V lost 2 bases, J lost 3 bases, and 6 bases stayed unmatched. Germline V lookup: CDR1 SGHDN, CDR2 FVKESK. This CDR3 has 17 amino acids. The CDR3 DNA is TGTGCCAGCAGCCAACCCACTAGCGGGGGGCTAACAGATACGCAGTATTTT. The encoded protein is CASSQPTSGGLTDTQYF.

The chain has TRBV13 and TRBJ2-3; 7 nucleotides line up with TRBD2. Germline V gene data show CDR1 as PRHDT and CDR2 as FYEKMQ (reference sequence). The CDR3 is 16 amino acids. Unmatched junction bases numbered 7, after V lost 1 base and J lost 3 bases. CDR3 coding DNA: TGTGCCAGCAGCTTAGTGCCGGGAGGAAGGACAGATACGCAGTATTTT. It yields the protein CASSLVPGGRTDTQYF.

The chain links TRBV28 to TRBJ2-5, with D tentatively TRBD2 (6 bases). V lost 3 bases, J lost 5 bases, and 13 bases lay in between. This CDR3 region has 14 residues. Germline loops: CDR1 MDHEN, CDR2 SYDVKM. CDR3 amino acids: CASSLRVRGETQYF. Written as DNA, the CDR3 is TGTGCCAGCAGTTTGCGGGTCCGGGGGGAGACCCAGTACTTC.

In DNA form, the CDR3 reads TGCGCCAGCAGCTTCGACGGGGGGGGCGATGAGCAGTTCTTC. Translating it yields CASSFDGGGDEQFF. The chain combines TRBV5-1 with TRBJ2-1; 8 bases line up with TRBD2. The germline V gene encodes CDR1 SGHRS and CDR2 YFSETQ. The CDR3 is 14 residues long. V was clipped by 2 bases and J by 8 bases; unmatched bases: 6.